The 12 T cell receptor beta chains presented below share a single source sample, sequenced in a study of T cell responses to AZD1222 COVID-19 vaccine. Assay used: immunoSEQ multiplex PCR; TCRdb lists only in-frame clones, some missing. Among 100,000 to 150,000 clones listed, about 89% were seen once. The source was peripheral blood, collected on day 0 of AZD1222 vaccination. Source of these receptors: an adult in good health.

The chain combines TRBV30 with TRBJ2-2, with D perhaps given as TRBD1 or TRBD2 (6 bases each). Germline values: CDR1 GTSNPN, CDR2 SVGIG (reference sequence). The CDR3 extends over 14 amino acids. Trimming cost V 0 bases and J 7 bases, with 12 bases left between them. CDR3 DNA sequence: TGTGCCTGGAGTGTACTAGGGGGGAGCGGGGAGCTGTTTTTT. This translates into CAWSVLGGSGELFF.

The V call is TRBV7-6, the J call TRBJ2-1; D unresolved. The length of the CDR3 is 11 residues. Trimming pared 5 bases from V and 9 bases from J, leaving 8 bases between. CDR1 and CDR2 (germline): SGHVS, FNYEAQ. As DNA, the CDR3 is TGTGCCAGCAGCCTCCTTAGTGAGCAGTTCTTC. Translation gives CASSLLSEQFF.

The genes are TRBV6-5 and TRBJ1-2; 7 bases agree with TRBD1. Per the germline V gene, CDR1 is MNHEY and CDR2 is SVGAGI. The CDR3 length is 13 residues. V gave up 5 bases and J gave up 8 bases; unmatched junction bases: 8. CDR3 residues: CASSPPGGGGYTF. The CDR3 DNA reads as TGTGCCAGCAGTCCGCCAGGGGGAGGAGGCTACACCTTC.

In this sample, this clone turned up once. The CDR3 DNA reads as TGTGCCAGCAGCTCTAGCGCGGCCTACGAGCAGTACTTC. As protein: CASSSSAAYEQYF. The gene calls are TRBV7-2 and TRBJ2-7, with D possibly TRBD2 on 6 matching bases. V gave up 4 bases and J gave up 2 bases, with 9 bases separating them. CDR1 and CDR2 (germline): SGHTA, FQGNSA. The CDR3 is made up of 13 amino acids. The full variable domain, rest sourced from reference TRBV7-2 and TRBJ2-7, is GAGVSQSPSNKVTEKGKDVELRCDPISGHTALYWYRQSLGQGLEFLIYFQGNSAPDKSGLPSDRFSAERTGGSVSTLTIQRTQQEDSAVYLCASSSSAAYEQYFGPGTRLTVT.

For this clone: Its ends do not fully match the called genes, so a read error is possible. CDR3 loop: CASSGWGRGDHF. For the CDR3, the DNA is TGTGCCAGCAGTGGCTGGGGCCGAGGGGACCACTTC. The chain is built from TRBV2 and TRBJ1-2, with D possibly being TRBD1 (5 bases). Germline loops: CDR1 SNHLY, CDR2 FYNNEI. This CDR3 has 12 amino acids.

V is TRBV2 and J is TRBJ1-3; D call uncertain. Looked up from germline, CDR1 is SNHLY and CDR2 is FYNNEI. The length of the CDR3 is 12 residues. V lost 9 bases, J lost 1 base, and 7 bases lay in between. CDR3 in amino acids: CASAGSGNTIYF. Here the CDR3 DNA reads TGTGCCAGTGCGGGGTCTGGAAACACCATATATTTT.

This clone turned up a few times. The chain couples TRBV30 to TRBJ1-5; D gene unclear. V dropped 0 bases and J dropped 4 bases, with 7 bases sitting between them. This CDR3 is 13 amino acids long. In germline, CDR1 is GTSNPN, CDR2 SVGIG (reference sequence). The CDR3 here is CAWSVRGNQPQHF. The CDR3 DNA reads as TGTGCCTGGAGTGTACGGGGAAATCAGCCCCAGCATTTT.

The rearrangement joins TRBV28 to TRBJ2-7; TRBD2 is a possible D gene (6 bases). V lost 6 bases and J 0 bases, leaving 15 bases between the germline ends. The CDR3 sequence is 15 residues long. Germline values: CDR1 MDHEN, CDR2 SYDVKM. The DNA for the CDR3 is TGTGCCAGCAGCCTCCCAGCGGGCCTCTCCTACGAGCAGTACTTC. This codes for CASSLPAGLSYEQYF.

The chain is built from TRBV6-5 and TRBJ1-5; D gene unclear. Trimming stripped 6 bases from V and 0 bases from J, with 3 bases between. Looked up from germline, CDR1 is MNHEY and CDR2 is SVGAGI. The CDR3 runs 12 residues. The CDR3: CASSPSNQPQHF. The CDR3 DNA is TGTGCCAGCAGCCCTAGCAATCAGCCCCAGCATTTT.

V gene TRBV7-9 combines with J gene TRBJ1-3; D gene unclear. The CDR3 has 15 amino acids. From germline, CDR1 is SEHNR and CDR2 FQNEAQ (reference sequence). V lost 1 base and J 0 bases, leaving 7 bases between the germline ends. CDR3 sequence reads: CASSLGGYSGNTIYF. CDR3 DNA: TGTGCCAGCAGCTTAGGCGGATACTCTGGAAACACCATATATTTT.

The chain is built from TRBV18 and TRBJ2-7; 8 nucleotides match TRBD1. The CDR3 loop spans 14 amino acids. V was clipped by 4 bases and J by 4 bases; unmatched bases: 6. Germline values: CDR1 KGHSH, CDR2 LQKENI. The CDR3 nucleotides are TGTGCCAGCTCACTAAACAGGGGGGAGTACGAGCAGTACTTC. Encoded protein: CASSLNRGEYEQYF.

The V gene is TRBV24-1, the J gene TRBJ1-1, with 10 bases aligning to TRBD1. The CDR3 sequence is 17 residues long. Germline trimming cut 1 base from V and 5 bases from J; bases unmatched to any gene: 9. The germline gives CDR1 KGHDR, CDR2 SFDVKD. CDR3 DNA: TGTGCCACCAGTGATTTCGACAGGGGGCTGGTGTGTACTGAAGCTTTCTTT. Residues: CATSDFDRGLVCTEAFF.